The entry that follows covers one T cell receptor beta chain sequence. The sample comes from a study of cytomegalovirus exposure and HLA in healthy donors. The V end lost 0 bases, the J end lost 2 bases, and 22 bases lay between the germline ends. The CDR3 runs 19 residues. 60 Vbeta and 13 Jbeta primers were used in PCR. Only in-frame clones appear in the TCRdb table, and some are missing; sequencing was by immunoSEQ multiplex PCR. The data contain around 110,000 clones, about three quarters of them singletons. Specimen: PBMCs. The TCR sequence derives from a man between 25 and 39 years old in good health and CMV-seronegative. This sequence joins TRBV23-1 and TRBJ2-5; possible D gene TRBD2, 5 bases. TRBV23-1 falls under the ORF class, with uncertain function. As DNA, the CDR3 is TGCGCCAGCAGTCAATCGTGTTCGGGATCTGGGGTCACACAAGAGACCCAGTACTTC. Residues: CASSQSCSGSGVTQETQYF.